This TCR beta chain was sequenced during a study of T-cell memory formation after mild COVID-19. Study observations and caveats: Day 15 to 85 contracting clones showed balanced CD4/CD8; day 15 to 37 expanders favored CD4+.

Points on this clonotype: The antigen is not known.

Germline V gene lookup returns CDR1 SQVTM and CDR2 ANQGSEA. The CDR3 has 10 residues. Trimming left V 6 bases short and J 7 bases short, with 9 bases between. From 5'RACE with constant-segment primers came TCR alpha and TCR beta cDNA libraries that carried sample barcodes and UMIs. TCRdb re-called the 5' RACE reads through MiXCR, storing one row per CDR3 protein. The data hold around 340,000 distinct CDR3 sequences, with approximately 21% observed a single time. Sample: PBMCs or a T cell subset sorted from them (not recorded which). The chain carries TRBV29-1 and TRBJ1-2, with D tentatively TRBD1 (6 bases). The receptor was derived from an adult woman who had mild COVID-19 (a few samples of this study predate the infection). Cell type and time point are not known. The CDR3 spells CSVQGSGYTF. CDR3 in DNA: TGCAGCGTACAGGGATCTGGCTACACCTTC.